What follows describes a single TCR beta chain. This clone was observed once. No antigen is known for it. No much larger clone exists at a distance of one base, and base qualities are not known. The data stem from a study of blood T cell repertoires in COVID-19 (dated by TCRdb to 2018 to 2021). With regard to the full study: Collaborator samples came from the United States, Italy and Spain and covered acute and convalescent phases of COVID-19. The repertoires were made available in a free public database intended to serve as a resource for research on the immune response to SARS-CoV-2. Sample metadata almost always included a de-identified subject ID, COVID-19 status, age in years and sex. Deeply sampled blood TCRbeta repertoires from subjects exposed to, actively infected with, or recovered from COVID-19 were included in the dataset. Where available, HLA class I and class II types were obtained from metadata supplied by the sample provider rather than from assay-based typing. The prospective study material was composed of cDNA or gDNA derived from T cells, B-cell-depleted T cells, or PBMCs. Samples came from the ongoing ImmuneRACE study (first 160 participants) plus 1,254 subjects from 6 global collaborators.

Enrolling through a virtual design, the prospective study's participants ranged in age from roughly 18 to 89 years and lived across some 23 United States geographic areas. In the prospective study, cohorts were assigned on the basis of participant-reported clinical history obtained from a screening survey and a study questionnaire. For ImmuneRACE Cohort 3, a participant was defined as recovered based on two consecutive negative NP/OP PCR tests, clearance by a healthcare professional, or resolution of symptoms. Mobile phlebotomists in the prospective study collected whole blood, serum and a nasopharyngeal or oropharyngeal swab from every participant. Participants in the prospective study had the option to provide additional blood draws and questionnaires over a roughly 2-month period. Before DNA extraction, prospective study blood samples were shipped either frozen or at room temperature. The germline V gene encodes CDR1 MNHEY and CDR2 SVGEGT. Reading from cysteine to phenylalanine, the CDR3 counts 13 amino acids. The read is trimmed to its CDR3 DNA, 39 bases read in frame from base 1. Trimmed from V: 6 bases; trimmed from J: 3 bases; junction bases lacking a gene match: 5.

Study-wide conclusions, independent of this receptor: How much clinical and demographic metadata was included differed by source and by participant, and the metadata was provided uncurated.

The immunoSEQ Assay, a bias-controlled multiplex PCR, was used to amplify TCRbeta CDR3 regions from genomic DNA. The authors' pipeline ran thus. The number of nucleated cells in each sample was estimated by amplification of reference gene primers within the assay. To quantify the absolute abundance of each unique TCRbeta CDR3 rearrangement, sequence reads were collapsed and filtered. For each sample, productive Simpson clonality was calculated as the square root of Simpson's diversity index over productive rearrangements. Drawn from immuneACCESS, this table holds only the in-frame rearrangements with V and J called that TCRdb kept. Clones are partly lost; checked studies trace under half to an unresolved V gene and leave the rest unexplained. V and J calls plus clone size are reproduced from that table; the DNA served to infer D and trimming. This sample holds some 270,000 clones; roughly 85% were observed only once. About 4.1% of the sample rests with the top ten.

This sequence was found in a woman aged 30 to 39 who had recovered from COVID-19. The sequenced material came from PBMCs or T cells enriched from blood (not recorded which). The rearrangement combines TRBV6-2 or TRBV6-3 with TRBJ2-7, with 7 central nucleotides matching TRBD1. Here is the DNA: TGTGCCAGCAGCGGGACAGAGGTCTACGAGCAGTACTTC. Its protein reads: CASSGTEVYEQYF.